Given below is one TCR beta chain in context. What it binds is not known. CDR3 size: 15 residues. Losses at the gene ends were 4 bases for V and 7 bases for J; bases not matched to a gene: 9. Germline V gene sequence: CDR1 SGHRS, CDR2 YFSETQ. The data derive from a study of long-term antiretroviral therapy in people with HIV. Regarding the study as a whole: Whereas controls had wider CDR3 length ranges, HIV repertoires had narrower ones. Clones showing expansion before ART dominated the repertoire at all time points.

It was version v3.0 of the immunoSEQ assay that was run at survey level. The table came from immunoSEQ multiplex PCR; TCRdb's copy has only in-frame clones and leaves some out. The table lists 20,000 to 30,000 clones, roughly 84% of them singletons. The V and J genes are TRBV5-1 and TRBJ2-2; 8 bases fit TRBD1. The sample consisted of unsorted PBMCs, taken roughly 4.9 years after starting antiretroviral therapy. This sequence was found in a man aged 40-49 years with HIV. Here the CDR3 DNA reads TGCGCCAGCAGCGTCCAGGGGGCGCGAAGCGGGGAGCTGTTTTTT. Translation gives CASSVQGARSGELFF.